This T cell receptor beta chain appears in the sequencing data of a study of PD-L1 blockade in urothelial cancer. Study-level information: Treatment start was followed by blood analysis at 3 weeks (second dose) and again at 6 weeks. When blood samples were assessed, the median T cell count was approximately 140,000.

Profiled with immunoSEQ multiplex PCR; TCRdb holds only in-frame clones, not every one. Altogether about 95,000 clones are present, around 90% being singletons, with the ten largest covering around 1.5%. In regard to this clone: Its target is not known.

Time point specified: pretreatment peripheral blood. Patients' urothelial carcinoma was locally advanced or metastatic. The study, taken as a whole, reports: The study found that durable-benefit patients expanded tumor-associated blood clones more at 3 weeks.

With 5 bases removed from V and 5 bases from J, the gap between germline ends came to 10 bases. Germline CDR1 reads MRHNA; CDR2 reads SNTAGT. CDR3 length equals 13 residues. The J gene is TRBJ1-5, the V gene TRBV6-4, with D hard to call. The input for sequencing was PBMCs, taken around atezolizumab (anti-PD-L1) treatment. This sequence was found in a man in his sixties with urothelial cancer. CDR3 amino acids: CASSPGRDQPQHF. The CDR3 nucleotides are TGTGCCAGCAGTCCCGGGAGGGATCAGCCCCAGCATTTT.